One sample yielded the 29 T cell receptor beta chains listed below, sequenced in a study of T cell repertoires in cytomegalovirus infection. TCRdb called the reads again in MiXCR, with one record for every CDR3 protein. Here the sample spans about 530,000 distinct CDR3 sequences, roughly 29% being singletons. The source material was PBMCs. These receptors originate from a human donor in good health (CMV status not recorded). Some clones in this sample may be carry-over from other donors' samples.

The chain is built from TRBV7-6 and TRBJ2-7, with D unresolved. In germline, CDR1 is SGHVS, CDR2 FNYEAQ. This CDR3 is 13 amino acids long. The V end lost 5 bases, the J end lost 0 bases, and 8 bases lay between the germline ends. This chain's CDR3 is CASSKPNSYEQYV. In DNA, the CDR3 is TGTGCCAGCAGCAAACCTAACTCCTACGAGCAGTACGTC.

This clonotype has more than one count but fewer than ten. The chain has TRBV20-1 and TRBJ2-1; 7 bases align to TRBD2. There are 15 residues in the CDR3. The junction had 8 bases not matched to a gene; V was cut back by 2 bases and J by 4 bases. Germline loops: CDR1 DFQATT, CDR2 SNEGSKA (reference sequence). In nucleotides, the CDR3 is TGCAGTGCTAGAATACGCGGGAGTGAGTACAATGAGCAGTTCTTC. Amino acid sequence: CSARIRGSEYNEQFF.

This clonotype has just a few counts. The chain uses TRBV7-6 and TRBJ2-6; TRBD2 aligns across 7 bases. Germline V CDR1 and CDR2: SGHVS, FNYEAQ. With 5 bases clipped from V and 0 bases from J, the junction kept 13 bases outside the gene matches. There are 19 residues in the CDR3. The CDR3 DNA reads TGTGCCAGCAGCCCCCGAGCTAGCGGTACCTACTCTGGGGCCAACGTCCTGACTTTC. Translated, it gives CASSPRASGTYSGANVLTF.

This clonotype was counted ten times or more. The J gene is TRBJ1-1, the V gene TRBV7-2; D is possibly TRBD1 (5 bases). The CDR3 spans 14 residues. The V gene's germline CDR1 is SGHTA and CDR2 FQGNSA. Trimming removed 3 bases at V and 1 base at J, with 9 bases between. This chain's CDR3 is CASSLGRKNTEAFF. The CDR3 region has the DNA TGTGCCAGCAGCTTGGGACGGAAGAACACTGAAGCTTTCTTT.

CDR3 in DNA: TGTGCCAGCAGCTTAGCGCTCCGGGACAGGAATGGCTACACCTTC. Its protein product is CASSLALRDRNGYTF. The chain uses TRBV7-9 and TRBJ1-2; 8 bases fit TRBD1. Germline assignment: CDR1 SEHNR and CDR2 FQNEAQ (reference sequence). This CDR3 is 15 amino acids long. Trimming cost V 0 bases and J 6 bases; bases outside gene matches: 6.

The chain couples TRBV12-3 or TRBV12-4 to TRBJ2-7; 9 nucleotides match TRBD2. The junction had 13 bases not matched to a gene; V was cut back by 6 bases and J by 7 bases. This CDR3 region has 15 residues. CDR3 in DNA: TGTGCCAGCAGGCTAGCGGGATCGTTAGGGGGAGAGCAGTACTTC. Its translation: CASRLAGSLGGEQYF.

This clonotype was found a few times. The chain is built from TRBV27 and TRBJ2-1, with D maybe TRBD2 (6 bases). The CDR3 contains 13 residues. Germline V gene data show CDR1 as MNHEY and CDR2 as SMNVEV (reference sequence). The V end lost 7 bases, the J end lost 4 bases, and 11 bases lay between the germline ends. This chain's CDR3 is CASKNGLYNEQFF. Here the CDR3 DNA reads TGTGCCAGCAAAAACGGACTATACAATGAGCAGTTCTTC.

In its sample, this clonotype was seen a few times. V is TRBV20-1 and J is TRBJ1-4; the D is unclear. The CDR3 length is 12 residues. CDR1 and CDR2 from the germline V gene are DFQATT and SNEGSKA (reference sequence). Trimming pared 5 bases from V and 8 bases from J, leaving 12 bases between. Here the CDR3 DNA reads TGCAGTGCTGGCTCAAGTGGCGAAAAACTGTTTTTT. Its translation: CSAGSSGEKLFF.

V usage is TRBV27 and J usage is TRBJ2-2; D might be TRBD2 (5 bases). V was pared by 7 bases and J by 6 bases, with 18 bases between. CDR1 is MNHEY and CDR2 is SMNVEV in the germline V gene (reference sequence). CDR3 length: 15 amino acids. In DNA, the CDR3 is TGTGCCAGCACCAACCCAAGACTAACCTCCGGGGAGCTGTTTTTT. As protein: CASTNPRLTSGELFF.

J is TRBJ2-1 and V is TRBV9, with a possible D match to TRBD2 (6 bases). CDR1 is SGDLS, CDR2 YYNGEE, per germline. The CDR3 is 15 residues long. Trimming pared 3 bases from V and 1 base from J, leaving 11 bases between. Here the CDR3 reads CASSGRGTSYNEQFF. The CDR3 DNA follows: TGTGCCAGCAGCGGGCGGGGCACTTCCTACAATGAGCAGTTCTTC.

The chain couples TRBV4-1 to TRBJ1-6; D is unresolved. Germline V gene sequence: CDR1 MGHRA, CDR2 YSYEKL. The ends were cut back, 1 base at V and 7 bases at J, with 5 bases in the middle. There are 13 residues in the CDR3. The CDR3 here is CASSQVTNSPLHF. In nucleotides, the CDR3 is TGCGCCAGCAGCCAAGTTACCAATTCACCCCTCCACTTT.

The gene calls are TRBV6-5 and TRBJ1-4, with D unclear. The V gene's germline CDR1 is MNHEY and CDR2 SVGAGI. V gave up 5 bases and J gave up 4 bases, with 11 bases separating them. There are 14 residues in the CDR3. The CDR3 spells CASSPVPNNEKLFF. CDR3 nucleotides: TGTGCCAGCAGTCCAGTACCGAATAATGAAAAACTGTTTTTT.

The genes are TRBV7-8 and TRBJ1-3; TRBD1 might be the D (6 bases). The V and J ends lost 5 bases and 8 bases respectively, with 16 bases between them. This CDR3 has 14 amino acids. The germline V gene encodes CDR1 SGHVS and CDR2 FQNEAQ. The CDR3 loop reads CASSGQGTGDTIYF. Written as DNA, the CDR3 is TGTGCCAGCAGCGGCCAGGGGACGGGAGACACCATATATTTT.

This clonotype was seen only a few times. CDR3 nucleotide sequence: TGTGCCAGCAGTGAGGGGGCCGGGGTGACTAACACTGAAGCTTTCTTT. Its protein is CASSEGAGVTNTEAFF. The J gene is TRBJ1-1, the V gene TRBV6-1; perhaps TRBD1 as D (6 bases). V was cut by 3 bases and J by 2 bases, with 16 bases left in between. The CDR3 has 16 residues. Germline V CDR1 and CDR2: MNHNS, SASEGT.

This clonotype has only a few counts. The chain has TRBV6-2 or TRBV6-3 and TRBJ2-7; 11 bases map to TRBD2. With V trimmed by 5 bases and J by 2 bases, 8 bases remained unmatched. Germline values: CDR1 MNHEY, CDR2 SVGEGT. CDR3 length equals 16 residues. CDR3 DNA sequence: TGTGCCAGCAGTGACCTACTAGCGGGGGTCACCTACGAGCAGTACTTC. It codes for CASSDLLAGVTYEQYF.

This chain links TRBV7-3 with TRBJ2-5; D remains ambiguous. This CDR3 region has 16 residues. Germline CDR1 is SGHTA and CDR2 is FQGTGA. Trimming took off 2 bases at V and 2 bases at J, with 15 bases between the two ends. CDR3: CASSLETGDSQETQYF. CDR3 bases: TGTGCCAGCAGCTTAGAGACTGGAGACTCACAAGAGACCCAGTACTTC.

The chain couples TRBV12-3 or TRBV12-4 to TRBJ1-5; 11 bases agree with TRBD1. The CDR3 has 16 residues. The junction had 6 bases not matched to a gene; V was cut back by 8 bases and J by 0 bases. The CDR3, as DNA: TGTGCCAGCTCTCGGACAGGGGGCTTTAGCAATCAGCCCCAGCATTTT. Residues: CASSRTGGFSNQPQHF.

This clonotype was recorded a few times. This chain links TRBV10-3 with TRBJ2-5; 13 bases are a match to TRBD2. Losses at the gene ends were 4 bases for V and 1 base for J; bases not matched to a gene: 6. The CDR3 runs to 17 residues. Per germline, CDR1 ENHRY and CDR2 SYGVKD. CDR3 in DNA: TGTGCCATCAGTGGGAGTGGGACTAGCGGGACCCAAGAGACCCAGTACTTC. It translates to CAISGSGTSGTQETQYF.

This sequence joins TRBV29-1 and TRBJ2-2; 10 nucleotides line up with TRBD1. Losses at the gene ends were 4 bases for V and 4 bases for J; bases not matched to a gene: 0. Germline assignment: CDR1 SQVTM and CDR2 ANQGSEA. This CDR3 has 13 amino acids. The CDR3 bases are TGCAGCGTTGGACAGGGGGCCACCGGGGAGCTGTTTTTT. Its protein is CSVGQGATGELFF.

This clonotype has just a few counts. The genes are TRBV7-9 and TRBJ2-7; D is possibly TRBD2 (5 bases). Trimming cost V 4 bases and J 0 bases, with 22 bases left between them. This CDR3 has 18 residues. Germline V gives CDR1 SEHNR, CDR2 FQNEAQ (reference sequence). The DNA of the CDR3 is TGTGCCAGCAGCTCCCAGTTTATGTTAAGCGGAAGCTCCTACGAGCAGTACTTC. Amino acid sequence: CASSSQFMLSGSSYEQYF.

The chain carries TRBV5-5 and TRBJ1-2, with 9 positions matching TRBD1. This CDR3 comprises 16 residues. With V trimmed by 1 base and J by 4 bases, 8 bases remained unmatched. Germline-derived CDR1 and CDR2 are SGHKS and YYEKEE (reference sequence). The CDR3 bases are TGTGCCAGCAGCTTGTCAGGGGACAGGGAGAGCTATGGCTACACCTTC. Its protein product is CASSLSGDRESYGYTF.

This clonotype was seen ten or more times. This chain joins TRBV7-2 and TRBJ2-1; 11 nucleotides agree with TRBD2. This CDR3 is built from 17 residues. V shed 1 base and J 4 bases; nucleotides not matched to a gene: 6. Germline CDR1 is SGHTA and CDR2 is FQGNSA. CDR3 in amino acids: CASSLGRLAGRYNEQFF. CDR3 bases: TGTGCCAGCAGCTTAGGGAGACTAGCGGGACGGTACAATGAGCAGTTCTTC.

CDR3 residues: CASSDIGRLNYGYTF. Written as DNA, the CDR3 is TGTGCCAGCAGTGATATTGGGCGACTCAACTATGGCTACACCTTC. This chain uses TRBV2 with TRBJ1-2; D unresolved. Germline lookup yields CDR1 SNHLY and CDR2 FYNNEI. Trimming removed 3 bases at V and 2 bases at J, with 13 bases between. The CDR3 contains 15 residues.

The V and J genes are TRBV15 and TRBJ1-6, with D hard to call. The CDR3 length is 13 residues. Germline loops: CDR1 LNHNV, CDR2 YYDKDF (reference sequence). V gave up 3 bases and J gave up 9 bases, with 9 bases separating them. The CDR3 region is CATSRVSGSPLHF. CDR3 nucleotide sequence: TGTGCCACCAGCAGGGTGTCCGGTTCACCCCTCCACTTT.

V gene TRBV20-1 combines with J gene TRBJ2-3; D is perhaps TRBD1 (6 bases). This CDR3 is built from 17 residues. From germline, CDR1 is DFQATT and CDR2 SNEGSKA (reference sequence). V was clipped by 0 bases and J by 5 bases, with 21 bases between them. CDR3 DNA: TGCAGTGCTAGAGATCTCAGGGGCAGTCCCAAGGAAGATACGCAGTATTTT. Residues: CSARDLRGSPKEDTQYF.

This chain uses TRBV7-9 with TRBJ2-7, with a weak D call TRBD2 (6 bases). Trimming stripped 5 bases from V and 6 bases from J, with 14 bases between. The CDR3 spans 13 residues. Germline values: CDR1 SEHNR, CDR2 FQNEAQ (reference sequence). The DNA for the CDR3 is TGTGCCAGCAGCATCCTGGGGGGATCCGAGCAGTACTTC. Translation gives CASSILGGSEQYF.

This clonotype was seen a few times. The CDR3 sequence: CASTLGAPYFYGYTF. The CDR3 DNA follows: TGTGCCAGTACCCTAGGGGCCCCCTACTTCTATGGCTACACCTTC. This chain joins TRBV19 and TRBJ1-2, with D possibly being TRBD1 (5 bases). The CDR3 consists of 15 residues. V lost 7 bases and J lost 4, with 19 bases in between. CDR1 is LNHDA, CDR2 SQIVND, per germline (reference sequence).

The chain carries TRBV7-2 and TRBJ2-5, with no clear D. Deletions cut 4 bases from V and 7 bases from J, with 13 bases between. This CDR3 comprises 13 residues. From germline, CDR1 is SGHTA and CDR2 FQGNSA. The chain's CDR3 is CASSWAETGTQYF. The CDR3 DNA reads as TGTGCCAGCAGCTGGGCAGAGACCGGGACCCAGTACTTC.

CDR3 region: CASSLDLGGLANEQYF. The CDR3 DNA is TGTGCCAGCAGTTTAGACCTGGGAGGACTAGCTAACGAGCAGTACTTC. This chain connects TRBV12-3 or TRBV12-4 to TRBJ2-7, with TRBD2 identical over 8 bases. The CDR3 length is 16 residues. V was pared by 1 base and J by 5 bases, with 10 bases of the junction left unmatched.